A single sample gave rise to the 12 T cell receptor beta chains below, sequenced in a study of shared clonotypes between healthy human individuals. CD45RO-negative CD8 cells positively selected for CCR7 made up the naive population, which excluded terminally differentiated effector memory CD45RA+ cells. Here immunoSEQ multiplex PCR was the method, and the copy in TCRdb shows in-frame clones only, minus some. The sample records 800,000 or so clones, 96% being singletons. The sample comprised naive CD8+ T cells sorted from blood. The receptor source for this set is a man between 25 and 39 years old in good health.

This clone was observed a single time. The CDR3: CASSQRVAQATSYNEQFF. The DNA of the CDR3 is TGTGCCAGCAGTCAAAGGGTGGCCCAAGCCACCTCCTACAATGAGCAGTTCTTC. The rearrangement joins TRBV5-5 to TRBJ2-1; D unresolved. Germline V gene lookup returns CDR1 SGHKS and CDR2 YYEKEE (reference sequence). V shed 5 bases and J shed 0 bases, with 21 bases lying between them. The CDR3 loop spans 18 amino acids. Together with reference TRBV5-5 and TRBJ2-1, the CDR3 gives the full variable domain: DAGVTQSPTHLIKTRGQQVTLRCSPISGHKSVSWYQQVLGQGPQFIFQYYEKEERGRGNFPDRFSARQFPNYSSELNVNALLLGDSALYLCASSQRVAQATSYNEQFFGPGTRLTVL.

This chain uses TRBV27 with TRBJ1-2; D call uncertain. The CDR3 extends over 13 amino acids. Trimming cost V 4 bases and J 8 bases, with 14 bases left between them. Germline V lookup: CDR1 MNHEY, CDR2 SMNVEV (reference sequence). DNA for the CDR3: TGTGCCAGCAGTTACAGCACCGCGGGGGGCTACACCTTC. Protein product: CASSYSTAGGYTF.

The chain uses TRBV27 and TRBJ2-3; unclear D gene. The V gene's germline CDR1 is MNHEY and CDR2 SMNVEV (reference sequence). This CDR3 has 11 amino acids. The V gene lost 10 bases and the J gene lost 4 bases, with 9 bases spanning the gap. The CDR3 DNA reads TGTGCCACACTCTCCCCAGATACGCAGTATTTT. This gives the protein CATLSPDTQYF.

The rearrangement joins TRBV27 to TRBJ2-7, with TRBD1 identical over 7 bases. This CDR3 has 14 residues. With V trimmed by 5 bases and J by 7 bases, 11 bases remained unmatched. Germline V gives CDR1 MNHEY, CDR2 SMNVEV (reference sequence). Here the CDR3 DNA reads TGTGCCAGCAGTCCCGGGACAGCCGGGCGAGAGCAGTACTTC. As protein: CASSPGTAGREQYF.

As to this clone: The sample has other DNA sequences that encode this CDR3 too. The chain has TRBV9 and TRBJ2-2, with D uncertain. This CDR3 contains 12 residues. Germline loops: CDR1 SGDLS, CDR2 YYNGEE. V lost 5 bases, J lost 5 bases, and 7 bases lay in between. The chain's CDR3 is CASSGLTGELFF. CDR3 nucleotide sequence: TGTGCCAGCAGTGGGTTGACCGGGGAGCTGTTTTTT.

The rearrangement uses TRBV27 and TRBJ2-1, with D tentatively TRBD1 or TRBD2 (5 bases each). Trimming shortened V by 8 bases and J by 10 bases, and 18 bases separated the two germline ends. The CDR3 runs 13 residues. CDR1 and CDR2 from the germline V gene are MNHEY and SMNVEV (reference sequence). The CDR3 region is CASSMGRAGEQFF. DNA for the CDR3: TGTGCCAGCTCCATGGGGCGGGCTGGGGAGCAGTTCTTC.

This clone was detected only once. The chain combines TRBV29-1 with TRBJ2-2; no definite D call. Germline lookup yields CDR1 SQVTM and CDR2 ANQGSEA. The CDR3 contains 12 residues. Trimming cost V 6 bases and J 0 bases, with 5 bases left between them. The CDR3: CSVFANTGELFF. Here the CDR3 DNA reads TGCAGCGTATTTGCGAACACCGGGGAGCTGTTTTTT.

This chain links TRBV7-2 with TRBJ1-5; D call uncertain. The CDR3 runs to 18 residues. The V gene's germline CDR1 is SGHTA and CDR2 FQGNSA. The V end lost 2 bases, the J end lost 2 bases, and 19 bases lay between the germline ends. The CDR3 loop is CASSLFGKVVLGNQPQHF. CDR3 sequence (DNA): TGTGCCAGCAGCTTATTCGGAAAGGTCGTCCTTGGCAATCAGCCCCAGCATTTT.

J is TRBJ2-7 and V is TRBV30; 10 nucleotides line up with TRBD2. The ends lost 4 bases at V and 5 bases at J; junction bases unmatched: 11. The CDR3 is made up of 15 amino acids. Germline values: CDR1 GTSNPN, CDR2 SVGIG (reference sequence). CDR3 DNA sequence: TGTGCCTGGACCCCATGGGCTAGCGGGAGCCACGAGCAGTACTTC. This encodes CAWTPWASGSHEQYF. Based on the CDR3 plus reference TRBV30 and TRBJ2-7, the full variable domain is SQTIHQWPATLVQPVGSPLSLECTVEGTSNPNLYWYRQAAGRGLQLLFYSVGIGQISSEVPQNLSASRPQDRQFILSSKKLLLSDSGFYLCAWTPWASGSHEQYFGPGTRLTVT.

V and J are TRBV27 and TRBJ2-3; no clear D gene. The CDR3 runs 13 residues. V lost 3 bases and J 7 bases, leaving 11 bases between the germline ends. Germline assignment: CDR1 MNHEY and CDR2 SMNVEV (reference sequence). The CDR3 nucleotides read TGTGCCAGCAGTTTTTCTACCGAGAATACGCAGTATTTT. As protein: CASSFSTENTQYF.

The chain carries TRBV5-5 and TRBJ1-2; D remains unclear. The V end lost 0 bases, the J end lost 5 bases, and 8 bases lay between the germline ends. The CDR3 sequence is 13 residues long. The germline gives CDR1 SGHKS, CDR2 YYEKEE (reference sequence). DNA for the CDR3: TGTGCCAGCAGCTTGGGGACGGGGTATGGCTACACCTTC. Amino acid sequence: CASSLGTGYGYTF.

The chain recombines TRBV6-4 with TRBJ2-7; 10 nucleotides align to TRBD2. Germline CDR1 MRHNA, CDR2 SNTAGT. V shed 6 bases and J 5 bases; nucleotides not matched to a gene: 16. CDR3 length equals 17 residues. The CDR3 nucleotides read TGTGCCAGCAGCCCACTCACCCCTAGCGGGAGTGGTAACGAGCAGTACTTC. This codes for CASSPLTPSGSGNEQYF.